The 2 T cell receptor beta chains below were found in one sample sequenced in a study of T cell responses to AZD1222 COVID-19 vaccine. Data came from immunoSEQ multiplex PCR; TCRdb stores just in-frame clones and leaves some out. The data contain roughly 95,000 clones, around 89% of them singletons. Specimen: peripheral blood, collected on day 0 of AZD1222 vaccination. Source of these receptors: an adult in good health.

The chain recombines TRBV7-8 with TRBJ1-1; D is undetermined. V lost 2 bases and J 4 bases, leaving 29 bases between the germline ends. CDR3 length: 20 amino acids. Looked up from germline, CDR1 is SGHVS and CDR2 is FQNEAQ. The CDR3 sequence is CASSLWGRGVGVTMGTEAFF. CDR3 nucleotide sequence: TGTGCCAGCAGCTTATGGGGTCGGGGTGTGGGAGTAACCATGGGCACTGAAGCTTTCTTT.

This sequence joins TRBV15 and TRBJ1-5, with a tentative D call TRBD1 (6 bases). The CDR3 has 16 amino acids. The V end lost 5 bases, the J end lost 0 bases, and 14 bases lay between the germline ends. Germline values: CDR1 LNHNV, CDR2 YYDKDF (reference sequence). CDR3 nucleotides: TGTGCCACCAGCCCCTGGACAGAGTATAGCAATCAGCCCCAGCATTTT. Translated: CATSPWTEYSNQPQHF.